This is a list of T cell receptor beta chains from one sample in a study of quantifying T cell responses using KT2 cells. TCRdb recomputed calls from the UMI-ligation and nested PCR reads with MiXCR, one row per CDR3 protein. Among over 35,000 distinct CDR3 sequences listed, approximately 15% were seen once. The material sequenced was PBMCs spiked with cells of the T cell clone KT2. Source of these receptors: a human donor. Each CDR3 is given with its conserved first and last residue. Each record gives: clone size, J gene, V gene, D gene, CDR3 DNA, CDR3 protein. The D gene is left open where the match is weak. Expanded clones get a size class; other rows say once, few or many, or leave the size out.

size: NA; J: TRBJ2-3; V: TRBV5-4; D: TRBD2; DNA: TGTGCCAGCAGCACTCTTGAGCGGGGAGACACAGATACGCAGTATTTT; CDR3: CASSTLERGDTDTQYF
size: once; J: TRBJ2-1; V: TRBV3-1; D: TRBD2; DNA: TGTGCCATCAGCCCCCGAGCGGGAGGGGGCAATGAGCAGTTCTTC; CDR3: CAISPRAGGGNEQFF
size: NA; J: TRBJ1-2; V: TRBV5-6; D: TRBD1; DNA: TGTGCCAGCAGCCCAACAGGGGGCGCGGATGGCTACACCTTC; CDR3: CASSPTGGADGYTF
size: few; J: TRBJ2-3; V: TRBV5-1; D: NA; DNA: TGCGCCAGCAGCTTAAATACTAGGGGGAGCACAGATACGCAGTATTTT; CDR3: CASSLNTRGSTDTQYF
size: few; J: TRBJ1-2; V: TRBV5-4; D: NA; DNA: TGTGCCAGCAGCTTGGAGGGAGGGGGAATGAATGGCTACACCTTC; CDR3: CASSLEGGGMNGYTF
size: NA; J: TRBJ2-7; V: TRBV6-2/TRBV6-3; D: NA; DNA: TGTGCCAGCACCCTAGGAGCCGAGCAGTACTTC; CDR3: CASTLGAEQYF
size: few; J: TRBJ2-3; V: TRBV24-1; D: NA; DNA: TGTGCCACCAGTGGGGGCCGGTCGGTTACGCAGTATTTT; CDR3: CATSGGRSVTQYF
size: few; J: TRBJ2-5; V: TRBV5-1; D: NA; DNA: TGCGCCAGCAGCTTGGCGCTGGCCAGGTACCAAGAGACCCAGTACTTC; CDR3: CASSLALARYQETQYF
size: many; J: TRBJ2-1; V: TRBV7-8; D: TRBD2; DNA: TGTGCCAGCAGTCTACGGGACTACCCGAACAATGAGCAGTTCTTC; CDR3: CASSLRDYPNNEQFF
size: NA; J: TRBJ1-1; V: TRBV12-3/TRBV12-4; D: NA; DNA: TGTGCCAGCAGCTACAGATGGGACACTGAAGCTTTCTTT; CDR3: CASSYRWDTEAFF
size: NA; J: TRBJ1-4; V: TRBV2; D: NA; DNA: TGTGCCAGCAAGGGGATGACGAATAATGAAAAACTGTTTTTT; CDR3: CASKGMTNNEKLFF
size: many; J: TRBJ2-3; V: TRBV7-9; D: NA; DNA: TGTGCCAGCAGTCCATTACTTCTCACAGATACGCAGTATTTT; CDR3: CASSPLLLTDTQYF
size: few; J: TRBJ2-2; V: TRBV21-1; D: NA; DNA: TGTGCCAGCAGCAAAAAGGGTGGCTACACCGGGGAGCTGTTTTTT; CDR3: CASSKKGGYTGELFF
size: few; J: TRBJ1-3; V: TRBV29-1; D: NA; DNA: TGCAGCGTCGAAGGGGGGTCCGGAAACACCATATATTTT; CDR3: CSVEGGSGNTIYF
size: NA; J: TRBJ1-1; V: TRBV2; D: NA; DNA: TGTGCCAGCAGTTACAGGAGCGGCACTGAAGCTTTCTTT; CDR3: CASSYRSGTEAFF
size: few; J: TRBJ2-2; V: TRBV9; D: NA; DNA: TGTGCCAGCAGCGTCGGCAAGGGTGGCTCCGGGGAGCTGTTTTTT; CDR3: CASSVGKGGSGELFF
size: NA; J: TRBJ2-3; V: TRBV9; D: TRBD1; DNA: TGTGCCAGCAGCGTAGTGGGTCAGGGGGCGGATACGCAGTATTTT; CDR3: CASSVVGQGADTQYF
size: NA; J: TRBJ2-7; V: TRBV3-1; D: TRBD1; DNA: TGTGCCAGCAGCCGCCGGGACAGTTCCTACGAGGAGCAGTACTTC; CDR3: CASSRRDSSYEEQYF
size: NA; J: TRBJ2-3; V: TRBV6-1; D: TRBD1; DNA: TGTGCCAGCAGTGAATGGATGACAGGGGACACAGATACGCAGTATTTT; CDR3: CASSEWMTGDTDTQYF
size: NA; J: TRBJ2-7; V: TRBV3-1; D: TRBD2; DNA: TGTGCCAGCAGCCAGGGACTAGCGGGAGGAACCTTCCGTGCCGAGCAGTACTTC; CDR3: CASSQGLAGGTFRAEQYF
size: few; J: TRBJ2-1; V: TRBV11-3; D: NA; DNA: TGTGCCAGCAGCTTAGGGCTAGCCAATGAGCAGTTCTTC; CDR3: CASSLGLANEQFF
size: many; J: TRBJ2-1; V: TRBV2; D: NA; DNA: TGTGCCAGCAGGGAGGGTTTCTCCTACAATGAGCAGTTCTTC; CDR3: CASREGFSYNEQFF
size: NA; J: TRBJ2-5; V: TRBV18; D: NA; DNA: TGTGCCAGCTCACCAATTGTGTCAGCCAAAGAGACCCAGTACTTC; CDR3: CASSPIVSAKETQYF
size: NA; J: TRBJ2-7; V: TRBV29-1; D: TRBD2; DNA: TGCAGCGTTGAAACTAGCGGGGGCCACGAGCAGTACTTC; CDR3: CSVETSGGHEQYF
size: many; J: TRBJ2-7; V: TRBV2; D: TRBD1; DNA: TGTGCCAGCAGTCGTCTCCCGGGACAGGGAGTCTACGAGCAGTACTTC; CDR3: CASSRLPGQGVYEQYF
size: few; J: TRBJ2-2; V: TRBV7-9; D: NA; DNA: TGTGCCAGCAGCCAGCACGGGACACCTAACACCGGGGAGCTGTTTTTT; CDR3: CASSQHGTPNTGELFF
size: NA; J: TRBJ2-3; V: TRBV9; D: TRBD2; DNA: TGTGCCAGCAGCCCCAATGTAGCGGGAGGGCCTAGGAATACGCAGTATTTT; CDR3: CASSPNVAGGPRNTQYF
size: few; J: TRBJ2-5; V: TRBV10-1; D: NA; DNA: TGCGCCAGCAAAAGCCTCACCCTGGGCCGGACCCAGTACTTC; CDR3: CASKSLTLGRTQYF
size: many; J: TRBJ2-7; V: TRBV11-2; D: NA; DNA: TGTGCCAGCAGCCGGAGCGACAGGTACGAGCAGTACTTC; CDR3: CASSRSDRYEQYF
size: NA; J: TRBJ1-2; V: TRBV3-1; D: NA; DNA: TGTGCCAGCAGCACCTCCTACGGCTCCTGGGTCGGCTACACCTTC; CDR3: CASSTSYGSWVGYTF
size: NA; J: TRBJ2-3; V: TRBV5-4; D: NA; DNA: TGTGCCAGCAGCTTGCGATTGGAGCCGGATACGCAGTATTTT; CDR3: CASSLRLEPDTQYF
size: few; J: TRBJ2-5; V: TRBV6-4; D: TRBD2; DNA: TGTGCCAGCAGTAGACTAGCGGAAGAGACCCAGTACTTC; CDR3: CASSRLAEETQYF
size: few; J: TRBJ2-1; V: TRBV7-9; D: TRBD2; DNA: TGTGCCAGCAGCCCCCAGAGGACTAGCGGGAGGCAGTTCTTC; CDR3: CASSPQRTSGRQFF
size: NA; J: TRBJ1-1; V: TRBV4-1; D: NA; DNA: TGCGCCAGCAGCCAAGATGGCGGCAGGGCAGCCAACACTGAAGCTTTCTTT; CDR3: CASSQDGGRAANTEAFF
size: NA; J: TRBJ1-5; V: TRBV16; D: NA; DNA: TGTGCCAGCAGCCAACAGGGGTGGGGTGGCAATCAGCCCCAGCATTTT; CDR3: CASSQQGWGGNQPQHF
size: few; J: TRBJ2-3; V: TRBV12-3/TRBV12-4; D: TRBD1; DNA: TGTGCCAGCAGTTTAAGAGACAGGGGGTACTTCACAGATACGCAGTATTTT; CDR3: CASSLRDRGYFTDTQYF
size: NA; J: TRBJ2-3; V: TRBV7-7; D: NA; DNA: TGTGCCAGCAGCTTAGGAGCTTCCACAGATACGCAGTATTTT; CDR3: CASSLGASTDTQYF
size: NA; J: TRBJ1-1; V: TRBV14; D: TRBD1; DNA: TGTGCCAGCAGCCTTCGACAGGGGATGAGCACTGAAGCTTTCTTT; CDR3: CASSLRQGMSTEAFF
size: many; J: TRBJ2-7; V: TRBV7-8; D: NA; DNA: TGTGCCAGCACAAACCGACTCTACGAGCAGTACTTC; CDR3: CASTNRLYEQYF
size: NA; J: TRBJ2-1; V: TRBV7-3; D: NA; DNA: TGTGCCAGCAGCTTAGCGGGGCCCTACAATGAGCAGTTCTTC; CDR3: CASSLAGPYNEQFF
size: NA; J: TRBJ2-7; V: TRBV4-1; D: NA; DNA: TGCGCCAGCAGCCACGATCAATCGTCAGAGCAGTACTTC; CDR3: CASSHDQSSEQYF
size: few; J: TRBJ1-6; V: TRBV7-9; D: NA; DNA: TGTGCCAGCAGCTCGCCCCCTAATTCACCCCTCCACTTT; CDR3: CASSSPPNSPLHF
size: once; J: TRBJ2-5; V: TRBV12-5; D: NA; DNA: TGTGATAGTGGTCTCGACTTTGAAGGCCAAGAGACCCAGTACTTC; CDR3: CDSGLDFEGQETQYF
size: NA; J: TRBJ2-1; V: TRBV12-3/TRBV12-4; D: TRBD1; DNA: TGTGCCAGCAGTTTTCCCCCAGGGGGCCCAACGAATGAGCAGTTCTTC; CDR3: CASSFPPGGPTNEQFF